The clone carrying this T cell receptor beta chain was seen once. What it binds is unknown. These data originate in a study of cytomegalovirus exposure and HLA in healthy donors. PCR was performed using 60 Vbeta and 13 Jbeta primers. Measured with immunoSEQ multiplex PCR; TCRdb has only the in-frame clones, and not every one. This table has roughly 160,000 clones, about 82% appearing once. The CDR3 sequence is 15 residues long. Germline CDR1 is SQVTM and CDR2 is ANQGSEA. Study observations and caveats: In a later analysis, V- and J-gene trimming of beta chains associated with a DCLRE1C missense variant, replicated independently.

The TCR comes from a woman aged 45 to 65 in good health and CMV-seropositive. The rearrangement links TRBV29-1 to TRBJ2-5; TRBD2 aligns across 12 bases. TRBJ2-7 explains the end of the DNA better; the J call may be wrong. The sample taken for sequencing was PBMCs. In DNA form, the CDR3 reads TGCAGCGTCCACCCCGGGACTAGCGGGTTCTACGAGCAGTACTTC. Encoded protein: CSVHPGTSGFYEQYF.